This T cell receptor beta chain was captured in a study of T cell responses to AZD1222 COVID-19 vaccine. A word on this clone: The antigen is undetermined.

Measured with immunoSEQ multiplex PCR; TCRdb has only the in-frame clones, and not every one. Of around 100,000 clones in the sample, 90% are singletons; the top ten hold about 8.4%. The CDR3 length is 14 residues. CDR1 and CDR2 from the germline V gene are MDHEN and SYDVKM. Between the trimmed V and J ends, which lost 4 bases and 5 bases, there was a span of 14 bases. The study's findings and limits: Donors, mostly white British, included more females; clonal diversity was possibly underestimated.

The sequence was collected from an adult in good health. The V gene is TRBV28, the J gene TRBJ2-5; possibly TRBD1 for D (8 bases). The sample in question was peripheral blood, obtained on day 0 of AZD1222 vaccination. DNA for the CDR3: TGTGCCAGCAGTTCGTACAGGGGGGGGGAGACCCAGTACTTC. Translated, it gives CASSSYRGGETQYF.